This T cell receptor (beta chain) was recorded in a study of technical replicates of blood from a handful of donors. The V gene's germline CDR1 is SGHVS and CDR2 FQNEAQ. Trimming took off 3 bases at V and 5 bases at J, with 20 bases between the two ends. The CDR3 has 16 amino acids. TCRdb's table, derived via immunoSEQ multiplex PCR, lists solely in-frame clones and lacks some. The sample carries around 100,000 clones, approximately 96% recorded once. The chain carries TRBV7-8 and TRBJ2-7, with D perhaps TRBD2 (5 bases). The TCR originated in a human donor in good health. Sequencing used T cells isolated from PBMCs. The CDR3 DNA reads TGTGCCAGCAGCTTTTCGACGGCGGGCTCATCCGACGAGCAGTACTTC. Its translation is CASSFSTAGSSDEQYF. Full variable domain (remainder filled in from reference TRBV7-8 and TRBJ2-7): GAGVSQSPRYKVAKRGQDVALRCDPISGHVSLFWYQQALGQGPEFLTYFQNEAQLDKSGLPSDRFFAERPEGSVSTLKIQRTQQEDSAVYLCASSFSTAGSSDEQYFGPGTRLTVT.